This TCR beta chain was profiled in a study of blood T cells in healthy people across ages. Study conclusions and caveats: Percentage of naive T cells showed a strong correlation with TCR beta diversity.

This clonotype was seen at least ten times. The target antigen is unknown. Per the germline V gene, CDR1 is LGHDT and CDR2 is YNNKEL (reference sequence). Trimming removed 4 bases at V and 5 bases at J, with 9 bases between. The CDR3 consists of 13 residues. A second PCR of about 6 to 12 cycles used a sample-barcoded 5' primer and a J-beta primer mix. TCRdb re-called the 5' RACE reads with MiXCR, one entry per CDR3 protein. This repertoire shows roughly 900,000 distinct CDR3 sequences, less than 35% found once; its top ten account for 17%. V usage is TRBV3-1 and J usage is TRBJ2-1; D uncertain. This TCR came from a woman aged 80 or over in good health. The specimen was blood. The CDR3, as DNA: TGTGCCAGCAGCCCCTCGACCAACAATGAGCAGTTCTTC. As protein: CASSPSTNNEQFF.